This T cell receptor beta chain was recorded in a study of regulatory T cells in long-lasting Graves disease. V shed 5 bases and J shed 2 bases, with 12 bases lying between them. The germline V gene has CDR1 DFQATT and CDR2 SNEGSKA (reference sequence). This CDR3 is 13 amino acids long. Time point here: persistent/refractory GD, antithyroid drugs over 5 years with positive TRAb. Following extraction of RNA from PBMCs, that RNA was used to make the TCR library. Arm-PCR of CDR3 regions and iRepertoire HTBI primers were the basis on which TCR beta libraries were built. TCRdb re-called the multiplex PCR reads with MiXCR, one entry per CDR3 protein. The data show about 400,000 distinct CDR3 sequences, with less than 25% seen just once and less than 25% held by the top ten.

The source of this sequence is a female donor with Graves disease. The source material was peripheral blood mononuclear cells (PBMCs), sampled when the disease was refractory, from a patient treated with antithyroid drugs. The chain recombines TRBV20-1 with TRBJ2-5, with D possibly TRBD2 on 5 matching bases. CDR3 in DNA: TGCAGTGCTCGGGCGGGTACTCAAGAGACCCAGTACTTC. Translating it yields CSARAGTQETQYF.